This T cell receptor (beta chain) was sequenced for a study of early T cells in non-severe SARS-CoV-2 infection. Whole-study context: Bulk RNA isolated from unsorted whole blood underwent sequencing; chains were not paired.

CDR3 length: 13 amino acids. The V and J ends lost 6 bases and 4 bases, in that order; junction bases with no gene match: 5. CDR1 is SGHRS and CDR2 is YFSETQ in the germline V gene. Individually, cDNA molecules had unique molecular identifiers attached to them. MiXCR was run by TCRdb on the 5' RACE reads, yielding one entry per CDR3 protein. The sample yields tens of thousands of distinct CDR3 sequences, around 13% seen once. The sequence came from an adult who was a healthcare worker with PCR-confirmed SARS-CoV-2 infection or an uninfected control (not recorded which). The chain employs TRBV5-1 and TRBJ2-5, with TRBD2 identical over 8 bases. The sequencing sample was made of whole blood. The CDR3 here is CASTERGLETQYF. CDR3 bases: TGCGCCAGCACAGAGCGGGGGCTAGAGACCCAGTACTTC.